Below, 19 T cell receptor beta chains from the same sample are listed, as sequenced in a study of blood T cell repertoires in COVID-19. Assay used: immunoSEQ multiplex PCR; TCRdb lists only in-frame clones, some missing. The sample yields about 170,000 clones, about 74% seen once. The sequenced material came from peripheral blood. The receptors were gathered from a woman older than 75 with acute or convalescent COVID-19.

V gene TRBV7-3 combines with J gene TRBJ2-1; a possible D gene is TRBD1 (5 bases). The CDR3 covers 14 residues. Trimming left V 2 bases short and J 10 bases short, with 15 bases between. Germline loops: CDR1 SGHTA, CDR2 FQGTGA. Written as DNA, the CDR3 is TGTGCCAGCAGCTTAGACCCAGGGTCTGCCGAGCAGTTCTTC. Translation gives CASSLDPGSAEQFF.

This CDR3 is CASRGEVTEAFF. CDR3 bases: TGTGCCAGTCGCGGAGAAGTAACTGAAGCTTTCTTT. The J gene is TRBJ1-1, the V gene TRBV6-5, with D unclear. This CDR3 comprises 12 residues. Germline loops: CDR1 MNHEY, CDR2 SVGAGI. V was clipped by 9 bases and J by 5 bases, with 13 bases between them.

CDR3 bases: TGCGCCAGCAGCGCTGCGGGGACAGCGAACACCGGGGAGCTGTTTTTT. This sequence encodes CASSAAGTANTGELFF. This rearrangement joins TRBV5-1 to TRBJ2-2; TRBD1 might be the D (7 bases). CDR3 size: 16 residues. Germline loops: CDR1 SGHRS, CDR2 YFSETQ. The V end was cut by 4 bases, the J end by 0 bases, with 13 bases between. Full variable domain (outside the CDR3, taken from reference TRBV5-1 and TRBJ2-2): KAGVTQTPRYLIKTRGQQVTLSCSPISGHRSVSWYQQTPGQGLQFLFEYFSETQRNKGNFPGRFSGRQFSNSRSEMNVSTLELGDSALYLCASSAAGTANTGELFFGEGSRLTVL.

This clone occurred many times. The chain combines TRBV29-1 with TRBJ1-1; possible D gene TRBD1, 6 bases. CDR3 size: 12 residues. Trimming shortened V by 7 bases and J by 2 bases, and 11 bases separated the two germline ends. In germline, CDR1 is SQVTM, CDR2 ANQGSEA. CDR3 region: CSAGTPNTEAFF. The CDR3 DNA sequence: TGCAGCGCTGGGACACCCAACACTGAAGCTTTCTTT.

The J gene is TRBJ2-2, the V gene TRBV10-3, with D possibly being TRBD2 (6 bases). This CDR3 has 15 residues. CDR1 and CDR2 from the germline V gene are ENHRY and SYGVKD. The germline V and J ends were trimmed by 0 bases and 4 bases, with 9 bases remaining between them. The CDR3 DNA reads TGTGCCATCAGTGAGTCCCGGGAGTCCACCGGGGAGCTGTTTTTT. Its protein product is CAISESRESTGELFF.

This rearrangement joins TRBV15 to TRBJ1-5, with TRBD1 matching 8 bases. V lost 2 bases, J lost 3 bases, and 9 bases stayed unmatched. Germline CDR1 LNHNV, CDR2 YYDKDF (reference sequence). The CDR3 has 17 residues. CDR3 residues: CATSRTYGQGSNQPQHF. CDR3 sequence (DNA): TGTGCCACCAGCAGAACATACGGACAGGGCTCCAATCAGCCCCAGCATTTT.

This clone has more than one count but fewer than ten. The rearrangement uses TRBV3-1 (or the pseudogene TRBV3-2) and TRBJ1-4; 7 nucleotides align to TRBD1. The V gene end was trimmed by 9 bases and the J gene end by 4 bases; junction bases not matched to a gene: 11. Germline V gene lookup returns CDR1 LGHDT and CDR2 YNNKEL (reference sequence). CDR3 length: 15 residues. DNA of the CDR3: TGTGCCAGTCAAGGGCCGGGACAGCTTAATGAAAAACTGTTTTTT. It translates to CASQGPGQLNEKLFF.

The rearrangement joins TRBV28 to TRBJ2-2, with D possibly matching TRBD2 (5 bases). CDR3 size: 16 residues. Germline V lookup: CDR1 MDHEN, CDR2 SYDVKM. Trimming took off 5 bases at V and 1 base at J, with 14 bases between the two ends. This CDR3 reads CASSPPPGRNTGELFF. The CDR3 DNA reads TGTGCCAGCAGTCCCCCCCCGGGGAGGAACACCGGGGAGCTGTTTTTT.

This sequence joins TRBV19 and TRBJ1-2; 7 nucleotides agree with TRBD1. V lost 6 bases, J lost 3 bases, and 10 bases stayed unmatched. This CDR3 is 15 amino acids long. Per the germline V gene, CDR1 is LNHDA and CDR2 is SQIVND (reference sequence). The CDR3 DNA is TGTGCCAGTAGCTCACAGGGGCGAAGGGACTATGGCTACACCTTC. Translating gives CASSSQGRRDYGYTF.

CDR3 residues: CASSLVAGWNTGELFF. CDR3 nucleotide sequence: TGCGCCAGCAGCTTGGTGGCAGGGTGGAACACCGGGGAGCTGTTTTTT. The rearrangement joins TRBV5-1 to TRBJ2-2, with D perhaps matching TRBD1 (5 bases). In germline, CDR1 is SGHRS, CDR2 YFSETQ. V was trimmed by 0 bases and J by 1 base, leaving 10 bases between them. The CDR3 sequence is 16 residues long.

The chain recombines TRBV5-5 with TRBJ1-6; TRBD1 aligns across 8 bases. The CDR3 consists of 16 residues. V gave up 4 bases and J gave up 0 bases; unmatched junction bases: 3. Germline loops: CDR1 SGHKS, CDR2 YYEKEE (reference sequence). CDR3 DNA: TGTGCCAGCAGCGGAGACAGGGGCTCCTATAATTCACCCCTCCACTTT. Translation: CASSGDRGSYNSPLHF.

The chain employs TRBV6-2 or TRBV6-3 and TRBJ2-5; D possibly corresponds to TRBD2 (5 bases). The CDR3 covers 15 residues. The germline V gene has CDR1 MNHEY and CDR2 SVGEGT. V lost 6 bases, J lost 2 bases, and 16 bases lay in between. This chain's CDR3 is CASSLRRGIQETQYF. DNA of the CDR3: TGTGCCAGCAGCCTACGACGGGGTATACAAGAGACCCAGTACTTC.

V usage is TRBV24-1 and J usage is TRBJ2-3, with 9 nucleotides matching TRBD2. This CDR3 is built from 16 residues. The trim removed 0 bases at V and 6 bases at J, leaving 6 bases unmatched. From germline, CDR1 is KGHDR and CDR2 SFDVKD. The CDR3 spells CATSDLKAGGSDTQYF. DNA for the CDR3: TGTGCCACCAGTGATTTGAAGGCGGGAGGGTCGGATACGCAGTATTTT.

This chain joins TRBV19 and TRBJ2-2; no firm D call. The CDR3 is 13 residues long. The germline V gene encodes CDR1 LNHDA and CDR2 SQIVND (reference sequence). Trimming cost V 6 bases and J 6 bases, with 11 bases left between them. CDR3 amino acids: CASSPSVSGELFF. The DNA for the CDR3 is TGTGCCAGTAGCCCCAGCGTTTCCGGGGAGCTGTTTTTT.

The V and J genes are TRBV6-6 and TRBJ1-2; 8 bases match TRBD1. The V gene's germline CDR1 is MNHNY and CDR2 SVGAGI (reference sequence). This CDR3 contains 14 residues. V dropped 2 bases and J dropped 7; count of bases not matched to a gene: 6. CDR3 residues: CASSYEGQGSGYTF. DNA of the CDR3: TGTGCCAGCAGTTACGAAGGACAGGGTTCTGGCTACACCTTC.

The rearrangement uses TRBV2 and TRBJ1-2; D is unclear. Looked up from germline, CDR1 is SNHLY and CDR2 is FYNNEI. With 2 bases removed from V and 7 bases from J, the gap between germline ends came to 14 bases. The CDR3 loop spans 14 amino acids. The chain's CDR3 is CASSERTGNGGYTF. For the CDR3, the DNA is TGTGCCAGCAGTGAACGGACGGGAAACGGTGGCTACACCTTC. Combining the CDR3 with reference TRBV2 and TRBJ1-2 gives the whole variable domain EPEVTQTPSHQVTQMGQEVILRCVPISNHLYFYWYRQILGQKVEFLVSFYNNEISEKSEIFDDQFSVERPDGSNFTLKIRSTKLEDSAMYFCASSERTGNGGYTFGSGTRLTVV.

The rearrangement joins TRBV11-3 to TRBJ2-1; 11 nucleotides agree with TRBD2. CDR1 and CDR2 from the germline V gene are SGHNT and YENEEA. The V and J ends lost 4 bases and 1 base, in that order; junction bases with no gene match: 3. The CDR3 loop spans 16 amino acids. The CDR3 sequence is CASSSASGRSYNEQFF. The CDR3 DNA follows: TGTGCCAGCAGCTCAGCTAGCGGGAGGTCCTACAATGAGCAGTTCTTC.

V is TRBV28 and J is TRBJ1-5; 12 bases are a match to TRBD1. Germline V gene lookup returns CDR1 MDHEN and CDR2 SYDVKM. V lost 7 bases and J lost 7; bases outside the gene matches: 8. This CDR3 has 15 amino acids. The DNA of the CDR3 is TGTGCCAGCATCTCGGGACAGGGGGCCGGGCAGCCCCAGCATTTT. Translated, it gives CASISGQGAGQPQHF.

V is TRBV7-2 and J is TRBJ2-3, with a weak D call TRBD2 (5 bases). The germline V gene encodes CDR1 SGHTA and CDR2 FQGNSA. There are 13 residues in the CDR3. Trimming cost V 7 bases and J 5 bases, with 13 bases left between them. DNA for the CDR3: TGTGCCAGCAATAAGCGGCTCCTAGATACGCAGTATTTT. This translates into CASNKRLLDTQYF.